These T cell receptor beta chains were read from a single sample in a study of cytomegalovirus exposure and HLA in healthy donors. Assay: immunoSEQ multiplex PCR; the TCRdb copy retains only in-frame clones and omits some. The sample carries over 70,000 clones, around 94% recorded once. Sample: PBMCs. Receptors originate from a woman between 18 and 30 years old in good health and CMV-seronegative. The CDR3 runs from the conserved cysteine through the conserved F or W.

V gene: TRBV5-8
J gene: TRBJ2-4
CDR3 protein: CASSLFLTTLGRDRKNIQYF

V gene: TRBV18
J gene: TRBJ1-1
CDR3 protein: CASSGQPFNTEAFF

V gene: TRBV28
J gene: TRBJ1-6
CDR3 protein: CASSFGQGFVSPLHF

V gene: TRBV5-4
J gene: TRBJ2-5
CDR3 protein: CASSSSRYQETQYF

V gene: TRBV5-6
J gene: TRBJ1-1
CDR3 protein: CASSPGQVNTEAFF

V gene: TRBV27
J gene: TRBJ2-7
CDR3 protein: CASSPSGGYSYEQYF

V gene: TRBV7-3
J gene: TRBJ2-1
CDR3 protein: CASSLTSSYNEQFF

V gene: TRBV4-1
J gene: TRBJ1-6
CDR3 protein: CASSPWTGENSPLHF

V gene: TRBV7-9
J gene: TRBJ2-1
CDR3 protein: CASSRSTGYLGSYNEQFF

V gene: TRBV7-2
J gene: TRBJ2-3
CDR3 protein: CASSATRIGTDTQYF

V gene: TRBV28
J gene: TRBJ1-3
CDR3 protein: CASRGWTAGNTIYF

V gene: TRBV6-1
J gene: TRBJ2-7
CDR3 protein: CASSELRYEQYF

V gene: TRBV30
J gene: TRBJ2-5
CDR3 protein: CAWSLGSGGRQETQYF

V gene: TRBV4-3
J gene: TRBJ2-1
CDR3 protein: CASSQDHGGGANEQFF

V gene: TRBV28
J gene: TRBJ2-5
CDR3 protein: CASSLALAGARGETQYF

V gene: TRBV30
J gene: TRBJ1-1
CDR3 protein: CAWSPQMNTEAFF

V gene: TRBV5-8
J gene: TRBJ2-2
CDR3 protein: CASSWAGGANTGELFF

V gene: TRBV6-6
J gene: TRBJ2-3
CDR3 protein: CASSYSQGTDTQYF

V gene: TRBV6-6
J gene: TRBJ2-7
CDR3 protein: CASSYSLADSYEQYF

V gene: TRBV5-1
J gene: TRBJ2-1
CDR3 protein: CASSLAGGGEPRNEQFF

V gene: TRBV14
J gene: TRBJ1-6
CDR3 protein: CASSQAQGPQGVIHF

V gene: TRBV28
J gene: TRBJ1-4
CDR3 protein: CASSLLTATNEKLFF

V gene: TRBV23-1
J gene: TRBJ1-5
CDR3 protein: CASSQPRPTGSNQPQHF

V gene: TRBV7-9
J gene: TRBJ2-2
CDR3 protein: CASSLPDYGGNTGELFF

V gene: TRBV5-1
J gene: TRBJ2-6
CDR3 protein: CASKGGSGANVLTF